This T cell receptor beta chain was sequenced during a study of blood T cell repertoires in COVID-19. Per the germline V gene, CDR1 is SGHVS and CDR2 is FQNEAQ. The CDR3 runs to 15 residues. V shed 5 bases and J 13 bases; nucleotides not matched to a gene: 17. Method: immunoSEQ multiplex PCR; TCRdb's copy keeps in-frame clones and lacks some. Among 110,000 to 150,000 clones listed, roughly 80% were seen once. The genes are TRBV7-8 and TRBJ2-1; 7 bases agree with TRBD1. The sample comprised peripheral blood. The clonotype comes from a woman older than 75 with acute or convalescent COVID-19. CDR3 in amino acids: CASSSRAGTALRQFF. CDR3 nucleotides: TGTGCCAGCAGCAGCCGAGCCGGGACAGCCTTACGACAGTTCTTC.